This passage covers 28 T cell receptor beta chains from one sample sequenced in a study of metastatic and nonmetastatic thyroid tumors (dated by TCRdb to about 2020). Preparation of the library involved PCR. This sample was sequenced with an Illumina HiSeq 4000. TCRdb applied fastp at Q25 and MiXCR to the public reads, then kept only in-frame beta chains. This sample gives 15,000 to 25,000 clones in total; about 23% of them show up just once. 8.5% to 12% of the sample goes to the ten largest clones. No patient had received any treatment before thyroid surgery. Sequences were obtained from tumor tissue. Receptor source: a male donor with papillary thyroid cancer or a benign thyroid nodule (not recorded which). Some clones in this sample may be carry-over from other donors' samples.

This clone was picked up many times. This chain joins TRBV30 and TRBJ1-5, with 11 positions matching TRBD1. V gave up 4 bases and J gave up 7 bases; unmatched junction bases: 9. The CDR3 has 15 residues. The germline gives CDR1 GTSNPN, CDR2 SVGIG (reference sequence). CDR3 residues: CAWNPGQGVGQPQHF. The DNA of the CDR3 is TGTGCCTGGAACCCGGGACAGGGGGTTGGACAGCCCCAGCATTTT.

Relative to its sample, this clone is medium-sized (0.01 to 0.1%). The V and J genes are TRBV20-1 and TRBJ2-2, with D unresolved. The CDR3 has 14 residues. The germline V and J ends were trimmed by 3 bases and 2 bases, with 10 bases remaining between them. Germline assignment: CDR1 DFQATT and CDR2 SNEGSKA (reference sequence). The CDR3 spells CSASSWLNTGELFF. The CDR3, as DNA: TGCAGTGCTAGTTCCTGGCTCAACACCGGGGAGCTGTTTTTT.

The chain carries TRBV5-1 and TRBJ1-5; unclear D gene. The V end was cut by 4 bases, the J end by 2 bases, with 28 bases between. This CDR3 region has 20 residues. Per the germline V gene, CDR1 is SGHRS and CDR2 is YFSETQ. The DNA of the CDR3 is TGCGCCAGCAGCCCAGTTTTACACCTCCATTCATCGAACCGCAATCAGCCCCAGCATTTT. It specifies CASSPVLHLHSSNRNQPQHF.

The table lists this clone with many counts. The V gene is TRBV28, the J gene TRBJ1-4; perhaps TRBD1 as D (6 bases). Germline V gene sequence: CDR1 MDHEN, CDR2 SYDVKM. Trimming pared 1 base from V and 8 bases from J, leaving 8 bases between. This CDR3 has 13 amino acids. Here the CDR3 DNA reads TGTGCCAGCAGTTTATATAGGGGGGAAAAACTGTTTTTT. Its translation is CASSLYRGEKLFF.

The chain is built from TRBV5-1 and TRBJ2-3, with D maybe TRBD2 (6 bases). The V gene lost 7 bases and the J gene lost 4 bases, with 22 bases spanning the gap. The CDR3 is 16 amino acids. Germline V gene lookup returns CDR1 SGHRS and CDR2 YFSETQ. DNA of the CDR3: TGCGCCAGCGAGAGATTAGCGGTAGGGCCCGCAGATACGCAGTATTTT. This sequence encodes CASERLAVGPADTQYF.

At least ten counts were recorded for this clone. V gene TRBV4-2 combines with J gene TRBJ2-6; TRBD2 aligns across 8 bases. CDR3 length equals 18 residues. CDR1 and CDR2 (germline): LGHNA, YNFKEQ. J was trimmed by 0 bases and V by 3 bases; bases with no gene match: 7. For the CDR3, the DNA is TGTGCCAGCAGCCATTTAACTAGCGGCCTCTCTGGGGCCAACGTCCTGACTTTC. It is translated as CASSHLTSGLSGANVLTF.

Ten or more counts support this clone. The chain couples TRBV20-1 to TRBJ1-2, with D tentatively TRBD1 (5 bases). CDR3 length equals 12 residues. Trimming pared 5 bases from V and 2 bases from J, leaving 9 bases between. Germline assignment: CDR1 DFQATT and CDR2 SNEGSKA (reference sequence). The CDR3 coding sequence is TGCAGTGCTTTAACAGGAAACTATGGCTACACCTTC. Its protein is CSALTGNYGYTF.

In its sample, this clone was seen many times. The rearrangement links TRBV7-9 to TRBJ1-1; D is ambiguous. This CDR3 is 15 amino acids long. Trimming took 6 bases from V and 3 from J, leaving 17 bases between them. Germline lookup yields CDR1 SEHNR and CDR2 FQNEAQ (reference sequence). The chain's CDR3 is CASRESGLWDTEAFF. CDR3 DNA sequence: TGTGCCAGCAGGGAGTCCGGGCTTTGGGACACTGAAGCTTTCTTT.

A few counts support this clone. A much larger clone lies one base from this, so it may be a read error. V is TRBV29-1 and J is TRBJ1-1; a weak D match, TRBD1 (5 bases). Trimming shortened V by 7 bases and J by 1 base, and 10 bases separated the two germline ends. From germline, CDR1 is SQVTM and CDR2 ANQGSEA. The length of the CDR3 is 12 residues. DNA for the CDR3: TGCAGCGGAGGGGAAAAGAACACTGAAGCTTTCTTT. Translating gives CSGGEKNTEAFF.

In the case of this clone: This could be a read error, since a much larger clone is one nucleotide away. The same CDR3 is also encoded by other DNA sequences in this sample. The chain employs TRBV20-1 and TRBJ2-3, with 11 positions matching TRBD1. The J segment lost 7 bases and the V segment lost 6 bases, leaving 9 bases of the junction unmatched. The CDR3 is made up of 14 amino acids. The germline gives CDR1 DFQATT, CDR2 SNEGSKA (reference sequence). The CDR3 coding sequence is TGCAGTGCACTGCGGACAGGGGGCCGGAATACGCAGTATTTT. Amino acid sequence: CSALRTGGRNTQYF.

This clone came up a few times. J is TRBJ2-7 and V is TRBV9, with 7 bases fitting TRBD1. The CDR3 has 12 amino acids. CDR1 is SGDLS and CDR2 is YYNGEE in the germline V gene. Trimming took 5 bases from V and 6 from J; bases not matched to a gene: 5. DNA of the CDR3: TGTGCCAGCAGTCCGGGACAGCTCGAGCAGTACTTC. Amino acid sequence: CASSPGQLEQYF.

This clone has at least ten counts. This chain joins TRBV20-1 and TRBJ2-7; 8 bases match TRBD1. The V gene end was trimmed by 2 bases and the J gene end by 5 bases; junction bases not matched to a gene: 5. CDR1 and CDR2 from the germline V gene are DFQATT and SNEGSKA (reference sequence). This CDR3 comprises 13 residues. This chain's CDR3 is CSARQGAWNEQYF. As DNA, the CDR3 is TGCAGTGCTAGACAGGGGGCCTGGAACGAGCAGTACTTC.

There are many counts of this clone. The V call is TRBV9, the J call TRBJ2-3, with a tentative D call TRBD1 (5 bases). V was trimmed by 6 bases and J by 4 bases, leaving 15 bases between them. The CDR3 has 14 amino acids. CDR1 is SGDLS, CDR2 YYNGEE, per germline. The chain's CDR3 is CASTRQPDSDTQYF. Here the CDR3 DNA reads TGTGCCAGCACCAGACAGCCTGACTCAGATACGCAGTATTTT.

The chain carries TRBV20-1 and TRBJ2-3; a weak D match, TRBD2 (6 bases). Germline values: CDR1 DFQATT, CDR2 SNEGSKA (reference sequence). This CDR3 contains 15 residues. CDR3 bases: TGCAGCCTCAAGGTGCTATCGGGAGTTTTGGATACGCAGTATTTT. This encodes CSLKVLSGVLDTQYF.

This clone was recorded at least ten times. The genes are TRBV6-4 and TRBJ2-3; 11 bases are shared with TRBD2. Germline-derived CDR1 and CDR2 are MRHNA and SNTAGT. With V trimmed by 0 bases and J by 4 bases, 0 bases remained unmatched. The CDR3 totals 15 residues. The CDR3 nucleotides read TGTGCCAGCAGTGACTCACTAGCGGGAGCAGATACGCAGTATTTT. Its translation is CASSDSLAGADTQYF.

This rearrangement joins TRBV11-2 to TRBJ1-6; D not certain. Trimming pared 1 base from V and 7 bases from J, leaving 5 bases between. The CDR3 consists of 13 residues. Germline assignment: CDR1 SGHAT and CDR2 FQNNGV. In DNA form, the CDR3 reads TGTGCCAGCAGCTTAGGTCCGAATTCACCCCTCCACTTT. Translating it yields CASSLGPNSPLHF. Variable domain in full (rest from reference TRBV11-2 and TRBJ1-6): EAGVAQSPRYKIIEKRQSVAFWCNPISGHATLYWYQQILGQGPKLLIQFQNNGVVDDSQLPKDRFSAERLKGVDSTLKIQPAKLEDSAVYLCASSLGPNSPLHFGNGTRLTVT.

This clone was counted at least ten times. In nucleotides, the CDR3 is TGCAGTGTCGTCCATGGCTACACCTTC. Protein sequence: CSVVHGYTF. This sequence joins TRBV20-1 and TRBJ1-2; D not certain. The CDR3 sequence is 9 residues long. The ends were cut back, 7 bases at V and 6 bases at J, with 6 bases in the middle. Per the germline V gene, CDR1 is DFQATT and CDR2 is SNEGSKA (reference sequence).

The chain combines TRBV4-1 with TRBJ2-7; no firm D call. Trimming took off 2 bases at V and 1 base at J, with 3 bases between the two ends. Germline lookup yields CDR1 MGHRA and CDR2 YSYEKL. The CDR3 totals 12 residues. The CDR3 nucleotides read TGCGCCAGCAGCCAACCGTCCTACGAGCAGTACTTC. Encoded protein: CASSQPSYEQYF.

This clone was counted at least ten times. The rearrangement uses TRBV24-1 and TRBJ1-2; tentative D call: TRBD1 (5 bases). V lost 5 bases and J 5 bases, leaving 11 bases between the germline ends. There are 13 residues in the CDR3. Germline V lookup: CDR1 KGHDR, CDR2 SFDVKD. This CDR3 reads CATSAGGDYGYTF. CDR3 DNA sequence: TGTGCCACCAGTGCCGGAGGGGATTATGGCTACACCTTC.

V gene TRBV6-2 or TRBV6-3 combines with J gene TRBJ1-4; D uncertain. The CDR3 sequence is 13 residues long. The V and J ends lost 6 bases and 4 bases respectively, with 9 bases between them. CDR1 and CDR2 (germline): MNHEY, SVGEGT. In nucleotides, the CDR3 is TGTGCCAGCAGCCGGGAGCTTAATGAAAAACTGTTTTTT. It codes for CASSRELNEKLFF.

V is TRBV6-4 and J is TRBJ2-3, with 10 bases aligning to TRBD2. Germline values: CDR1 MRHNA, CDR2 SNTAGT. Trimming removed 2 bases from V and 1 base from J; junction bases left unmatched: 0. The length of the CDR3 is 15 residues. CDR3 coding DNA: TGTGCCAGCAGTGACGGGACTAGCGGCACAGATACGCAGTATTTT. It yields the protein CASSDGTSGTDTQYF.

The chain employs TRBV6-2 or TRBV6-3 and TRBJ2-7, with TRBD2 identical over 10 bases. There are 14 residues in the CDR3. V was pared by 7 bases and J by 4 bases, with 7 bases of the junction left unmatched. Germline CDR1 reads MNHEY; CDR2 reads SVGEGT. The DNA for the CDR3 is TGTGCCAGCATTGGGTCTAGCGGGAGTTACGAGCAGTACTTC. Translating it yields CASIGSSGSYEQYF.

This clone was observed a single time. The chain has TRBV25-1 and TRBJ2-7, with D possibly TRBD1 on 6 matching bases. V lost 6 bases to trimming and J lost 1 base, with 31 bases between them. Germline CDR1 and CDR2: MGHDK and SYGVNS. The CDR3 spans 20 residues. The CDR3 reads CASSPFAATGRALRSYEQYF. The DNA of the CDR3 is TGTGCCAGCAGCCCTTTCGCCGCGACAGGTAGGGCTCTCAGGTCCTACGAGCAGTACTTC.

This clone was observed many times. The chain combines TRBV20-1 with TRBJ2-7; D might be TRBD1 or TRBD2, each matching 7 bases. Germline lookup yields CDR1 DFQATT and CDR2 SNEGSKA (reference sequence). This CDR3 spans 14 amino acids. V lost 6 bases, J lost 3 bases, and 18 bases lay in between. The DNA of the CDR3 is TGCAGTGCCCAGGGGGGGGGACGGGACTACGAGCAGTACTTC. Protein product: CSAQGGGRDYEQYF.

Details on this clone: This may arise from a read error, as a much more abundant clone is one base away. The V call is TRBV6-2 or TRBV6-3, the J call TRBJ1-5, with D perhaps TRBD1 (5 bases). In germline, CDR1 is MNHEY, CDR2 SVGEGT. CDR3 length: 12 amino acids. CDR3 nucleotide sequence: TGTGCCAGCAGTTACTCGACAGTCCCGGTTGGTTTT. Translation gives CASSYSTVPVGF.

The chain has TRBV27 and TRBJ2-1; D is unresolved. The CDR3 spans 15 residues. Per the germline V gene, CDR1 is MNHEY and CDR2 is SMNVEV (reference sequence). Trimming left V 6 bases short and J 9 bases short, with 21 bases between. CDR3 nucleotide sequence: TGTGCCAGCAGCATGGAAGTAATCCCCCTCAGTGAGCAGTTCTTC. Residues: CASSMEVIPLSEQFF.

In its sample, this clone ranks as medium-sized (0.01 to 0.1%). The chain links TRBV12-3 or TRBV12-4 to TRBJ2-1; 10 bases fit TRBD2. J was trimmed by 5 bases and V by 5 bases; bases with no gene match: 9. This CDR3 comprises 16 residues. CDR3 sequence: CASSATLAGHNNEQFF. In nucleotides, the CDR3 is TGTGCCAGCAGTGCCACACTAGCGGGACACAACAATGAGCAGTTCTTC.

This clone has a count of ten or more. V gene TRBV27 combines with J gene TRBJ2-3; perhaps D is TRBD1 or TRBD2 (5 bases each). The CDR3 has 13 amino acids. Trimming stripped 6 bases from V and 6 bases from J, with 13 bases between. Germline loops: CDR1 MNHEY, CDR2 SMNVEV (reference sequence). The CDR3 is CASSRWGSDTQYF. The CDR3 DNA reads as TGTGCCAGCAGCCGATGGGGGTCTGATACGCAGTATTTT.